This note documents a single TCR beta chain sequence. This sample was included in a study of blood T cell repertoires in COVID-19. The overall study: Samples taken during acute and convalescent COVID-19 were collected in the United States, Italy and Spain. Nucleic acid was either cDNA or gDNA, and it came from T cells, B-cell-depleted T cells, or PBMCs.

Original processing notes: The assay estimated nucleated cells by amplifying reference gene primers. Clones were read by immunoSEQ multiplex PCR, and TCRdb kept only the in-frame ones, dropping some. The V and J calls and clone size come from that table; D and trimming were worked out from the DNA. The sample has 190,000 or so clones, about 85% seen once; the top ten hold approximately 9.8%. The CDR3 covers 15 residues. V shed 0 bases and J shed 1 base, with 6 bases lying between them. Per the germline V gene, CDR1 is SGHVS and CDR2 is FNYEAQ. This sequence joins TRBV7-6 and TRBJ2-2; tentative D call: TRBD1 (5 bases). Sequenced: peripheral blood. The TCR was taken from a woman of 80 years or more with acute or convalescent COVID-19. The CDR3 DNA sequence: TGTGCCAGCAGCTTAGCAGGGGAGAACACCGGGGAGCTGTTTTTT. Translation: CASSLAGENTGELFF.